This T cell receptor (beta chain) was profiled in a study of regulatory and conventional T cells in breast cancer (dated by TCRdb to the mid-2010s). Receptor amplification or capture employed PCR. The sequencing machine was an Illumina MiSeq. TCRdb trimmed public reads at Q25 via fastp, called clones via MiXCR and kept in-frame beta chains. Entries are consolidated by CDR3 protein sequence, retaining the most common genes and DNA. For this sample the table gives fewer than 11,000 distinct CDR3 sequences, of which 34% were detected only once. The ten most abundant clones make up 5.9% of the sample. Reading the germline V gene gives CDR1 MNHEY and CDR2 SVGEGT. V is pared back by 6 bases and J by 2 bases, with 13 bases lying between the germline termini. Inclusive of the bounding cysteine and phenylalanine, the CDR3 is 15 residues long. CDR3 DNA is the only sequence kept; it has 45 bases, read in frame from the first base.

This clonotype was seen a few times. Its antigen is still unknown. Per-base quality was not reported, and no clone a single base away is much larger than it. The sequence joins TRBV6-2 or TRBV6-3 to TRBJ2-2, and the D gene may be TRBD2, 6 bases matching. This clonotype was sampled from a male donor in good health. What was sequenced was conventional T cells from blood. The CDR3 corresponds to CASSRTGVNTGELFF. The DNA sequence is given as TGTGCCAGCAGCCGAACGGGGGTAAACACCGGGGAGCTGTTTTTT.